The 18 T cell receptor beta chains given below trace back to one sample, sequenced in a study of blood T cell repertoires in COVID-19 (dated by TCRdb to 2019 to 2021). The library was obtained by the immunoSEQ multiplex PCR assay. TCRdb provides this immuneACCESS table in a form limited to in-frame rearrangements. Some clones are lacking; in checked studies, under half of them reflect an unresolved V gene, and why the rest are absent is not known. This sample comprises 140,000 to 150,000 clones, 75% to 90% of them detected only once. The top ten constitute about two fifths of the sample. The sample consisted of peripheral blood. All receptors derive from a human donor in a cohort sampled during active COVID-19.

This CDR3 reads CASSEARRTDTQYF. CDR3 DNA sequence: TGTGCCAGCAGTGAAGCGCGTAGAACAGATACGCAGTATTTT. This rearrangement joins TRBV2 to TRBJ2-3; no reliable D call. CDR1 and CDR2 (germline): SNHLY, FYNNEI. The CDR3 sequence is 14 residues long. V was clipped by 0 bases and J by 3 bases, with 7 bases between them.

This rearrangement joins TRBV5-4 to TRBJ2-3; 9 positions agree with TRBD1. This CDR3 is built from 17 residues. Germline CDR1 is SGHNT and CDR2 is YYREEE (reference sequence). The J segment lost 6 bases and the V segment lost 4 bases, leaving 15 bases of the junction unmatched. The CDR3 nucleotides read TGTGCCAGCAGCGTGGGTGGGACAGGGTTCTCCATTGATACGCAGTATTTT. Protein product: CASSVGGTGFSIDTQYF.

This rearrangement joins TRBV14 to TRBJ1-1; perhaps TRBD1 as D (5 bases). The V end lost 1 base, the J end lost 12 bases, and 15 bases lay between the germline ends. Germline-derived CDR1 and CDR2 are SGHDN and FVKESK. This CDR3 has 13 residues. The CDR3 bases are TGTGCCAGCAGCCAAGCGGGGGGAAGAGGGACTTTCTTT. This sequence encodes CASSQAGGRGTFF.

This clone was counted between two and nine times. This chain connects TRBV5-4 to TRBJ2-1; possible D gene TRBD1, 6 bases. Germline values: CDR1 SGHNT, CDR2 YYREEE (reference sequence). V was pared by 0 bases and J by 9 bases, with 13 bases between. The CDR3 loop spans 14 amino acids. CDR3 nucleotide sequence: TGTGCCAGCAGCTTGGTGGGGGCCGGCAGTGAGCAGTTCTTC. Translated, it gives CASSLVGAGSEQFF.

This chain's CDR3 is CASSLFGGKAGYTF. For the CDR3, the DNA is TGTGCCAGCAGCTTATTCGGGGGGAAGGCTGGCTACACCTTC. The chain employs TRBV7-9 and TRBJ1-2, with D possibly matching TRBD1 (5 bases). V dropped 2 bases and J dropped 7 bases, with 14 bases sitting between them. There are 14 residues in the CDR3. From germline, CDR1 is SEHNR and CDR2 FQNEAQ (reference sequence).

The rearrangement joins TRBV30 to TRBJ2-1; 7 bases are shared with TRBD1. This CDR3 has 12 residues. CDR1 and CDR2 (germline): GTSNPN, SVGIG (reference sequence). V lost 7 bases to trimming and J lost 1 base; unmatched junction nucleotides: 1. CDR3: CASDRSYNEQFF. DNA for the CDR3: TGTGCCTCGGACAGGTCCTACAATGAGCAGTTCTTC.

The chain has TRBV7-2 and TRBJ1-5; 7 nucleotides match TRBD1. The length of the CDR3 is 15 residues. Germline V gene sequence: CDR1 SGHTA, CDR2 FQGNSA. V shed 4 bases and J 6 bases; nucleotides not matched to a gene: 9. CDR3 in amino acids: CASSSQEGARQPQHF. CDR3 bases: TGTGCCAGCAGCTCCCAAGAGGGGGCACGTCAGCCCCAGCATTTT.

This clone showed up just a few times. The chain recombines TRBV3-1 (or the pseudogene TRBV3-2) with TRBJ2-1; 8 bases fit TRBD2. The CDR3 consists of 15 residues. Germline V gene data show CDR1 as LGHDT and CDR2 as YNNKEL (reference sequence). J was trimmed by 6 bases and V by 0 bases; bases with no gene match: 4. CDR3 sequence (DNA): TGTGCCAGCAGCCAAGACTCTGGGACTAGCAATGAGCAGTTCTTC. Translation gives CASSQDSGTSNEQFF.

The sample holds a few counts of this clone. CDR3 bases: TGCAGCGCAGGACACCTTAATCAGCCCCAGCATTTT. This codes for CSAGHLNQPQHF. The chain joins TRBV29-1 to TRBJ1-5; possibly TRBD1 for D (5 bases). V lost 7 bases and J 4 bases, leaving 11 bases between the germline ends. This CDR3 comprises 12 residues. Germline lookup yields CDR1 SQVTM and CDR2 ANQGSEA.

The gene calls are TRBV5-8 and TRBJ1-3; a weak D match, TRBD1 (5 bases). CDR3 length: 17 amino acids. CDR1 and CDR2 (germline): SGHTS, YDEGEE. V dropped 0 bases and J dropped 0 bases, with 13 bases sitting between them. The CDR3 loop is CASSLEWGRSSGNTIYF. The CDR3 bases are TGTGCCAGCAGCTTGGAGTGGGGCAGGAGCTCTGGAAACACCATATATTTT.

The chain carries TRBV5-1 and TRBJ2-2; D might be TRBD1 (5 bases). The CDR3 runs to 13 residues. V lost 2 bases and J lost 5, with 7 bases in between. Germline values: CDR1 SGHRS, CDR2 YFSETQ. Here the CDR3 reads CASSLGVTGELFF. CDR3 in DNA: TGCGCCAGCAGCTTAGGGGTTACCGGGGAGCTGTTTTTT.

The V and J genes are TRBV7-3 and TRBJ2-2, with 15 bases lining up with TRBD2. Germline V CDR1 and CDR2: SGHTA, FQGTGA. The CDR3 contains 20 residues. Trimming removed 3 bases from V and 1 base from J; junction bases left unmatched: 9. CDR3 region: CASSFLMKGLAGGNTGELFF. DNA for the CDR3: TGTGCCAGCAGCTTCCTTATGAAGGGACTAGCGGGAGGGAACACCGGGGAGCTGTTTTTT.

The chain carries TRBV7-3 and TRBJ2-1, with D possibly matching TRBD2 (6 bases). Germline V gives CDR1 SGHTA, CDR2 FQGTGA. This CDR3 comprises 15 residues. Trimming pared 2 bases from V and 0 bases from J, leaving 8 bases between. CDR3 sequence reads: CASSLGGGSYNEQFF. The DNA of the CDR3 is TGTGCCAGCAGCTTAGGGGGAGGCTCCTACAATGAGCAGTTCTTC.

V is TRBV29-1 and J is TRBJ1-4; D might be TRBD1 (5 bases). Trimming left V 5 bases short and J 8 bases short, with 9 bases between. CDR3 length: 11 amino acids. Germline assignment: CDR1 SQVTM and CDR2 ANQGSEA. In nucleotides, the CDR3 is TGCAGCGTTTTGAAGGGGGAAAAACTGTTTTTT. It translates to CSVLKGEKLFF.

The genes are TRBV5-1 and TRBJ1-1; D is ambiguous. V lost 5 bases and J lost 1, with 12 bases in between. The CDR3 is 14 residues long. Germline V gives CDR1 SGHRS, CDR2 YFSETQ. The CDR3 reads CASSQIPSNTEAFF. CDR3 bases: TGCGCCAGCAGTCAGATCCCCTCGAACACTGAAGCTTTCTTT.

V usage is TRBV7-2 and J usage is TRBJ1-5; D is ambiguous. Germline V lookup: CDR1 SGHTA, CDR2 FQGNSA. CDR3 length equals 14 residues. The germline V and J ends were trimmed by 1 base and 4 bases, with 8 bases remaining between them. The DNA for the CDR3 is TGTGCCAGCAGCTTAGACAGTTATAATCAGCCCCAGCATTTT. Translated: CASSLDSYNQPQHF.

J is TRBJ2-5 and V is TRBV7-9, with 7 positions matching TRBD1. The V gene end was trimmed by 3 bases and the J gene end by 5 bases; junction bases not matched to a gene: 6. The CDR3 totals 14 residues. Germline V gene sequence: CDR1 SEHNR, CDR2 FQNEAQ (reference sequence). CDR3: CASSFTGAWETQYF. Written as DNA, the CDR3 is TGTGCCAGCAGCTTTACAGGGGCGTGGGAGACCCAGTACTTC.

The chain couples TRBV5-1 to TRBJ2-2; D may be TRBD1 (5 bases). This CDR3 region has 15 residues. V was clipped by 3 bases and J by 7 bases, with 16 bases between them. In germline, CDR1 is SGHRS, CDR2 YFSETQ. The CDR3 nucleotides are TGCGCCAGCAGCTCGGGTCAGGGTTCCGACGGGGAGCTGTTTTTT. Its protein product is CASSSGQGSDGELFF.